The clone carrying this TCR beta chain was found once. Its antigen is currently unknown. The table came from immunoSEQ multiplex PCR; TCRdb's copy has only in-frame clones and leaves some out. Of about 100,000 clones in the sample, roughly 90% were seen once. V lost 4 bases and J lost 1, with 12 bases in between. Germline V gene data show CDR1 as MNHEY and CDR2 as SMNVEV (reference sequence). The CDR3 extends over 15 amino acids. The entry originates in a study of graft-versus-host responses after intestinal transplantation. On the study more broadly: Recipients got multivisceral, liver-intestinal, or isolated intestinal transplants. The recipients all started with anti-thymocyte globulin induction and then took tacrolimus and steroids for 2 to 4 years.

Study results and caveats: Early post-transplant declines in HvG were associated with peak levels of circulating GvH clones. Recipient bone marrow held GvH clones, some seen earlier in ileum or blood.

The sequencing used unstimulated CD4+ T cells sorted from spleen or lymph node cells, collected before transplant. The TCR sequence derives from a human donor who was the organ donor for an intestinal transplant. The chain joins TRBV27 to TRBJ2-3, with D perhaps TRBD1 or TRBD2 (5 bases each). The CDR3 protein is CASSSGTIGTDTQYF. In DNA, the CDR3 is TGTGCCAGCAGTTCCGGGACCATCGGCACAGATACGCAGTATTTT.